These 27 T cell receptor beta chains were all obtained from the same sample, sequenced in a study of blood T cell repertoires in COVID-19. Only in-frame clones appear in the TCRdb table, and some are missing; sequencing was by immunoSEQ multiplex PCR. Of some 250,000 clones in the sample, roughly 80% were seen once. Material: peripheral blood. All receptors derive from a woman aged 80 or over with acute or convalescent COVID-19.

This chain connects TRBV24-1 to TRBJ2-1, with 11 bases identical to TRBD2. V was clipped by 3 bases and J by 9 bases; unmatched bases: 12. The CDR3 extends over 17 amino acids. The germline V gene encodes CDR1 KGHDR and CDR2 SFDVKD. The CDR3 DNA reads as TGTGCCACCAGTGATGCCGGGACTAGCGGATTCAGAGGTGAGCAGTTCTTC. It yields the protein CATSDAGTSGFRGEQFF.

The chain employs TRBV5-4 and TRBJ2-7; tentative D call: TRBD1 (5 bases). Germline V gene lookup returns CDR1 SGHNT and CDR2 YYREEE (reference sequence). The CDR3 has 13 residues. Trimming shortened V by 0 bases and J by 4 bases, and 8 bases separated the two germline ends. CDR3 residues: CASSLAGSYEQYF. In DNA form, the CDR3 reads TGTGCCAGCAGCTTGGCAGGGTCGTACGAGCAGTACTTC.

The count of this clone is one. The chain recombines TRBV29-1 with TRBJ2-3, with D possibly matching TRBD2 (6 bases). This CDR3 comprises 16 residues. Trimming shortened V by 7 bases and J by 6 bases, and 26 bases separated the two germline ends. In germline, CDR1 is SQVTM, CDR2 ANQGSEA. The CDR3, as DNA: TGCAGCGACAGCACCGGACTATCGGGACGTGGGGATACGCAGTATTTT. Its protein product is CSDSTGLSGRGDTQYF.

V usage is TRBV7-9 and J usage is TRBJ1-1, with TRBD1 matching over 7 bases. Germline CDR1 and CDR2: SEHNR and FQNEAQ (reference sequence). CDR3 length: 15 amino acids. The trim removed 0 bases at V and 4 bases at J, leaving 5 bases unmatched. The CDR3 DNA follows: TGTGCCAGCAGCTTAGCACAGGGGATTGGCACTGAAGCTTTCTTT. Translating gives CASSLAQGIGTEAFF.

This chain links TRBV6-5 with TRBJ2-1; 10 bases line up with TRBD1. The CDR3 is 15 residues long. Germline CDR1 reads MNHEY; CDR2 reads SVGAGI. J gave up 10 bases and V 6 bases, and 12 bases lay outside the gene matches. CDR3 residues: CASSSPPTGGEEQFF. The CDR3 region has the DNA TGTGCCAGCAGCTCCCCTCCGACAGGGGGCGAGGAGCAGTTCTTC.

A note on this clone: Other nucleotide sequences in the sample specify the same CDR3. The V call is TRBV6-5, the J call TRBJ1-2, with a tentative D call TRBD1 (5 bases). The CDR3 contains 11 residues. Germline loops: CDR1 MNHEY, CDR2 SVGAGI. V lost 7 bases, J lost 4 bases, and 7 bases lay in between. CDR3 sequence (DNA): TGTGCCAGCACTCAGGGCTATGGCTACACCTTC. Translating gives CASTQGYGYTF.

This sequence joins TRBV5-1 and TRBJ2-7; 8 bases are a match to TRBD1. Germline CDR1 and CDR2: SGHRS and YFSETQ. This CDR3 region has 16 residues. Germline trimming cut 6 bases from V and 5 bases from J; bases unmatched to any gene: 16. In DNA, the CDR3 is TGCGCCAGCACCCATACCACCGGACAGGGTTTCCACGAGCAGTACTTC. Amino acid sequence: CASTHTTGQGFHEQYF.

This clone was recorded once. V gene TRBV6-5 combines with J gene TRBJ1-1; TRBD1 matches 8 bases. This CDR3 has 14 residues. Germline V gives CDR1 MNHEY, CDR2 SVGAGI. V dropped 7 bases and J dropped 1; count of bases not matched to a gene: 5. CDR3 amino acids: CASTPGQGNTEAFF. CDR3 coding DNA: TGTGCCAGCACCCCCGGACAGGGGAACACTGAAGCTTTCTTT.

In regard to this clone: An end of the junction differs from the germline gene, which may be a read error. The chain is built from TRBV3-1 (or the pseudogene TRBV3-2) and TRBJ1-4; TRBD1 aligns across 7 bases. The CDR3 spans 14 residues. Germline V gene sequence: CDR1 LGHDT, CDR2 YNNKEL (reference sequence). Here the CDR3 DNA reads TGTGCCAGCAGCCAGACAGGGCCTAAGGAAAAACTGTTTTTT. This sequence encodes CASSQTGPKEKLFF.

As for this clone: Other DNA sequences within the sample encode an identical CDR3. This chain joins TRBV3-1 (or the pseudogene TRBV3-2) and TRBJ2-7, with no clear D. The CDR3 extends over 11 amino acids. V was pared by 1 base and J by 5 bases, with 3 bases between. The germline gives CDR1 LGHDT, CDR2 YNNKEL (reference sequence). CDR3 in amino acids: CASSQVNEQYF. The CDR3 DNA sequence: TGTGCCAGCAGCCAAGTTAACGAGCAGTACTTC.

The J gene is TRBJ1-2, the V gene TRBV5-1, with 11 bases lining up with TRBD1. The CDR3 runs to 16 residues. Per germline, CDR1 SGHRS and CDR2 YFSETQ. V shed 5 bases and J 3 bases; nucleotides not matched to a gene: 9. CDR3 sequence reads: CASRPLDRGPDYGYTF. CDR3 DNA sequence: TGCGCCAGCAGACCCCTGGACAGGGGGCCCGACTATGGCTACACCTTC.

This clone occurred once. CDR3 region: CASSGLPGTGLSGNTIYF. In DNA form, the CDR3 reads TGTGCCAGCAGTGGGCTCCCCGGCACAGGGTTGTCTGGAAACACCATATATTTT. The chain couples TRBV6-1 to TRBJ1-3; TRBD1 might be the D (6 bases). The V gene's germline CDR1 is MNHNS and CDR2 SASEGT. The CDR3 sequence is 18 residues long. V lost 4 bases to trimming and J lost 1 base, with 20 bases between them.

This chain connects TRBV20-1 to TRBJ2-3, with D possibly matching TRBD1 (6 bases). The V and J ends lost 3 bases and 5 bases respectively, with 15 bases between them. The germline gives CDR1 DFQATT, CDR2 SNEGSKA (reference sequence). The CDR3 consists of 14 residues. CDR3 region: CSASQGGIGDTQYF. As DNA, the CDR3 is TGCAGTGCTAGTCAAGGGGGTATAGGAGATACGCAGTATTTT.

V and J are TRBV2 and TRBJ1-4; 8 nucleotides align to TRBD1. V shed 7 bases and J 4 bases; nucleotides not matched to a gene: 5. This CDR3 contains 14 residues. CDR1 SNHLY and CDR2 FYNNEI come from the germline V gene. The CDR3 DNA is TGTGCCAGCACGGGGGACAGGAATAATGAAAAACTGTTTTTT. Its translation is CASTGDRNNEKLFF.

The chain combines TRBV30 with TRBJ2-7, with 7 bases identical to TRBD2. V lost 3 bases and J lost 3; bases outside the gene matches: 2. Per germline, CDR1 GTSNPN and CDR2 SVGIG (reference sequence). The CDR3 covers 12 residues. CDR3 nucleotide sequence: TGTGCCTGGAGAAGCGGGGTCTACGAGCAGTACTTC. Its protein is CAWRSGVYEQYF.

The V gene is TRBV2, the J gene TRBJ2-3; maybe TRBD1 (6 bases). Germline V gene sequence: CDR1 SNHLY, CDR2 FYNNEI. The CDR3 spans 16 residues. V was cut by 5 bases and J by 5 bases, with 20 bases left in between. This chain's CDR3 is CASSRDIGLSEDTQYF. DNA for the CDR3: TGTGCCAGCAGTCGGGACATCGGACTTTCAGAAGATACGCAGTATTTT. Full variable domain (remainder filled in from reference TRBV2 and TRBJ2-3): EPEVTQTPSHQVTQMGQEVILRCVPISNHLYFYWYRQILGQKVEFLVSFYNNEISEKSEIFDDQFSVERPDGSNFTLKIRSTKLEDSAMYFCASSRDIGLSEDTQYFGPGTRLTVL.

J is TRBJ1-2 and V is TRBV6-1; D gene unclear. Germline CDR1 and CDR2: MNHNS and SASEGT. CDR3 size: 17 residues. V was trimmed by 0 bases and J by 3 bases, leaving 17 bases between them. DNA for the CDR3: TGTGCCAGCAGTGAAGCGGGAGTAGGAGAAGACTACTATGGCTACACCTTC. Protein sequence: CASSEAGVGEDYYGYTF.

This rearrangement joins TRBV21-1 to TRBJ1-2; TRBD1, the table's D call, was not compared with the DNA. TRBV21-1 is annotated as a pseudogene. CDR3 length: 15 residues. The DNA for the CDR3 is TGTGCCAGCAGCAAAGAAGGGGGCGCGGGGTATGGCTACACCTTC. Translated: CASSKEGGAGYGYTF.

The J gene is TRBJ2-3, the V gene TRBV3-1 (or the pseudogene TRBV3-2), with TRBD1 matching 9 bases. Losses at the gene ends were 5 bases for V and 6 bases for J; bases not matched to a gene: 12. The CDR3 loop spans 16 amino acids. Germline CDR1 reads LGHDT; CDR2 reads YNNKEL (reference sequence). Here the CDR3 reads CASSSSGRTGVDTQYF. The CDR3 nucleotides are TGTGCCAGCAGCTCCTCCGGAAGGACAGGGGTGGATACGCAGTATTTT.

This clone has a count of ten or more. The CDR3 protein is CASSQDPGRGGPSTYEQYF. The CDR3 bases are TGTGCCAGCAGCCAAGATCCCGGGAGGGGAGGCCCTTCTACCTACGAGCAGTACTTC. The chain uses TRBV14 and TRBJ2-7, with 8 bases fitting TRBD2. Losses at the gene ends were 0 bases for V and 2 bases for J; bases not matched to a gene: 15. From germline, CDR1 is SGHDN and CDR2 FVKESK. The CDR3 sequence is 19 residues long. Filled out from reference TRBV14 and TRBJ2-7, the complete variable domain reads EAGVTQFPSHSVIEKGQTVTLRCDPISGHDNLYWYRRVMGKEIKFLLHFVKESKQDESGMPNNRFLAERTGGTYSTLKVQPAELEDSGVYFCASSQDPGRGGPSTYEQYFGPGTRLTVT.

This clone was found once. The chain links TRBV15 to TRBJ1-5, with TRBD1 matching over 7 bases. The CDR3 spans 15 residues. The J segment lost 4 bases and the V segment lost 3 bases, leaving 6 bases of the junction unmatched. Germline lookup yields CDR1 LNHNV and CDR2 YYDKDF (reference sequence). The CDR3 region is CATSSSGQHNQPQHF. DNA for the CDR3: TGTGCCACCAGCAGTTCGGGACAGCATAATCAGCCCCAGCATTTT.

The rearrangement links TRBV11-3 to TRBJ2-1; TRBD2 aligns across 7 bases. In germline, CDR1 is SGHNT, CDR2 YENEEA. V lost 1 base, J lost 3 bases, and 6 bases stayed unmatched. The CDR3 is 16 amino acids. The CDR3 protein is CASSLVGGGVYNEQFF. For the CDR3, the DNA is TGTGCCAGCAGCTTAGTGGGGGGAGGGGTCTACAATGAGCAGTTCTTC.

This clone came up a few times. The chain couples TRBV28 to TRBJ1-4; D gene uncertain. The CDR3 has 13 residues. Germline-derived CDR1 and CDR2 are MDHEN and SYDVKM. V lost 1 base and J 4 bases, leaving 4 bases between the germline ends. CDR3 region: CASSLSGNEKLFF. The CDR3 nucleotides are TGTGCCAGCAGTTTATCGGGTAATGAAAAACTGTTTTTT.

CDR3 loop: CASSTGTFLQAGELFF. The DNA for the CDR3 is TGTGCCAGCTCAACCGGGACTTTTCTCCAGGCCGGGGAGCTGTTTTTT. The genes are TRBV18 and TRBJ2-2, with D tentatively TRBD2 (6 bases). The CDR3 loop spans 16 amino acids. Germline loops: CDR1 KGHSH, CDR2 LQKENI. Trimming stripped 5 bases from V and 6 bases from J, with 19 bases between.

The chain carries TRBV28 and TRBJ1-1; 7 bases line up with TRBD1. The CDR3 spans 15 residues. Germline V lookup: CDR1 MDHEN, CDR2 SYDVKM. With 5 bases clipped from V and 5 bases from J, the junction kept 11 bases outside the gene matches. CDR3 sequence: CASSEPPRGRTEAFF. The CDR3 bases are TGTGCCAGCAGTGAACCTCCCAGGGGGAGGACTGAAGCTTTCTTT. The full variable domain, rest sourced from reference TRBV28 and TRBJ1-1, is DVKVTQSSRYLVKRTGEKVFLECVQDMDHENMFWYRQDPGLGLRLIYFSYDVKMKEKGDIPEGYSVSREKKERFSLILESASTNQTSMYLCASSEPPRGRTEAFFGQGTRLTVV.

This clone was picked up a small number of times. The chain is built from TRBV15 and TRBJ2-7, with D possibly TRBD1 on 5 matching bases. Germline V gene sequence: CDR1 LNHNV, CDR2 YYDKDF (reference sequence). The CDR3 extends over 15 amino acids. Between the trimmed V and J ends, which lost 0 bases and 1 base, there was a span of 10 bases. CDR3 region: CATSRDIGVSYEQYF. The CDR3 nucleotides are TGTGCCACCAGCAGAGATATAGGGGTTTCCTACGAGCAGTACTTC.

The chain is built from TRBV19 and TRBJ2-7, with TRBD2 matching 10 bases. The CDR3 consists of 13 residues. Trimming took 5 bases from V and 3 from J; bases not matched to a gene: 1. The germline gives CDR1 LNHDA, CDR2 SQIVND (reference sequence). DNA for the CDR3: TGTGCCAGTAGTTCTAGCGGGAGCTACGAGCAGTACTTC. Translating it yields CASSSSGSYEQYF.